The present T cell receptor (beta chain) was sequenced within a study of patients and donors after allogeneic stem cell transplantation. This CDR3 region has 15 residues. Germline lookup yields CDR1 DFQATT and CDR2 SNEGSKA (reference sequence). Trimming took off 0 bases at V and 4 bases at J, with 12 bases between the two ends. TCRdb called the RT-PCR reads again in MiXCR, with one record for every CDR3 protein. The sample includes about 74,000 distinct CDR3 sequences, 26% of them seen just once. The V and J genes are TRBV20-1 and TRBJ2-2, with D unresolved. Sequencing used blood, either unsorted or a sorted T cell fraction (not recorded which). The TCR comes from a human donor who was either an allogeneic HSCT recipient or a stem cell or donor lymphocyte infusion donor (not recorded which). It is not recorded whose cells these are; they may come from a transplant donor. CDR3: CSARDPTDSTGELFF. For the CDR3, the DNA is TGCAGTGCTAGAGATCCTACAGATAGCACCGGGGAGCTGTTTTTT.